This TCR beta chain was sequenced in a study of T-cell memory formation after mild COVID-19. Using its own MiXCR run on the 5' RACE reads, TCRdb lists one record per CDR3 protein. This sample carries over 400,000 distinct CDR3 sequences, about 22% of them seen once, and the ten largest clones take around 12%. CDR1 is KGHSH, CDR2 LQKENI, per germline. This CDR3 has 18 amino acids. J gave up 2 bases and V 6 bases, and 19 bases lay outside the gene matches. In its sample, this clonotype was seen a few times. The chain is built from TRBV18 and TRBJ2-7; 7 bases line up with TRBD1. What was sequenced was PBMCs or a T cell subset sorted from them (not recorded which). This clonotype was sampled from an adult woman who had mild COVID-19 (a few samples of this study predate the infection). Cell type and time point are not known. The CDR3 is CASSQPRTAGTAAYEQYF. The DNA for the CDR3 is TGTGCCAGCTCGCAACCGCGTACCGCCGGGACAGCGGCCTACGAGCAGTACTTC. The full variable domain, rest sourced from reference TRBV18 and TRBJ2-7, is NAGVMQNPRHLVRRRGQEARLRCSPMKGHSHVYWYRQLPEEGLKFMVYLQKENIIDESGMPKERFSAEFPKEGPSILRIQQVVRGDSAAYFCASSQPRTAGTAAYEQYFGPGTRLTVT.